This is a list of T cell receptor beta chains from one sample in a study of neurological immune-mediated disorders. TCRdb re-analysed the 5' RACE reads in MiXCR, keeping a single row per CDR3 protein. The repertoire holds under 70,000 distinct CDR3 sequences, with 3% to 4% as singletons. Sequencing input: PBMCs. The receptors were sampled from a woman aged 25-40 years with multiple sclerosis. The CDR3 runs from the conserved cysteine through the conserved F or W. A D gene is named only where the DNA matches it firmly. Clone size is shown for a subset of rows, as once, few, many or a class of expanded clone.

clone_size | d_call | j_call | v_call | cdr3_nt | cdr3_aa
many | . | TRBJ1-6 | TRBV5-1 | TGCGCCAGCAGCTTGGAGGGGGACAACTCACCCCTCCACTTT | CASSLEGDNSPLHF
many | . | TRBJ2-2 | TRBV5-1 | TGCGCCAGCAGCCGGGGTTTAGTCAACACCGGGGAGCTGTTTTTT | CASSRGLVNTGELFF
many | . | TRBJ1-1 | TRBV20-1 | TGCAGTGCCCCCGAGGGAGGGCGGGAGACTGAAGCTTTCTTT | CSAPEGGRETEAFF
many | . | TRBJ2-3 | TRBV6-6 | TGTGCCAGCAGTCCCACTAGCTCGGGCACAGATACGCAGTATTTT | CASSPTSSGTDTQYF
. | . | TRBJ1-5 | TRBV4-2 | TGTGCCAGCAGCCAAGAGGGTGACAATCAGCCCCAGAATTTT | CASSQEGDNQPQNF
many | . | TRBJ1-1 | TRBV20-1 | TGCAGTGCTAGAAAGTTTCAGGGGCCCACTGAAGCTTTCTTT | CSARKFQGPTEAFF
many | . | TRBJ1-5 | TRBV6-5 | TGTGCCAGCAGTTACACCCCTTTAACGAGCAATCAGCCCCAGCATTTT | CASSYTPLTSNQPQHF
many | TRBD2 | TRBJ2-5 | TRBV7-2 | TGTGCCAGCAGTCGGACTAGCGGGGGGACCTGGGAGACCCAGTACTTC | CASSRTSGGTWETQYF
many | . | TRBJ1-1 | TRBV20-1 | TGCAGTGCTAGAGTGGGAAGAGAAGCTTTCTTT | CSARVGREAFF
many | TRBD1 | TRBJ1-2 | TRBV27 | TGTGCCAGCAGTTTAATCGGACAGGGACATGGCTACACCTTC | CASSLIGQGHGYTF
. | . | TRBJ2-6 | TRBV2 | TGTGCCAGCAGTGCGCCCGGGTTTGGGGCCAACGTCCTGACTTTC | CASSAPGFGANVLTF
many | . | TRBJ1-1 | TRBV12-3/TRBV12-4 | TGTGCCAGCAGACCACCTTCAGGGAAAGCTTTCTTT | CASRPPSGKAFF
many | . | TRBJ2-1 | TRBV5-1 | TGCGCCAGCAGCTTATGGGGAGTATACAATGAGCAGTTCTTC | CASSLWGVYNEQFF
many | . | TRBJ2-5 | TRBV11-2 | TGTGCCAGCAGCTTAGATGACTACCCTTTCCAAGAGACCCAGTACTTC | CASSLDDYPFQETQYF
many | . | TRBJ2-3 | TRBV20-1 | TGCAGTGCTTCGCCGTTGGCCCTAAGGGGTGGGACGCAGTATTTT | CSASPLALRGGTQYF
many | . | TRBJ1-2 | TRBV7-2 | TGTGCCAGCAGCCTAGGGCCCGGTGGCTACACCTTC | CASSLGPGGYTF
. | TRBD2 | TRBJ2-1 | TRBV20-1 | TGCAGTGCTTATCCTGGAATAGCGGGGAATGAGCAGTTCTTC | CSAYPGIAGNEQFF
many | . | TRBJ2-5 | TRBV14 | TGTGCCAGCAGCAAAGGACAGACCCAGTACTTC | CASSKGQTQYF